This T cell receptor (beta chain) was profiled in a study of OX40 agonist ivuxolimab in advanced cancers. The wider study: Males comprised 82.7% of the group, whose mean age was roughly 64 years (range about 20 to 85). Previous treatment with anti-PD-1, anti-PD-L1 or anti-CTLA-4 therapy was allowed; roughly 40% had received some. Partial responses were achieved by three patients, one with hepatocellular carcinoma and two with cutaneous melanoma.

Systemic immunosuppression or autoimmune disease history was grounds to exclude patients. This clone was found a few times. Measured with immunoSEQ multiplex PCR; TCRdb has only the in-frame clones, and not every one. The sample lists tens of thousands of clones, more than 75% occurring once. The receptor was derived from an adult with an advanced solid tumor such as melanoma, head and neck, liver or kidney cancer. Sequenced material: CD4+ or CD8+ T cells sorted from blood, taken in a trial of the OX40 agonist ivuxolimab.

CDR3 nucleotide sequence: TGTGCCTGGAGTGATCAAGGGGATCAGCCCCAGCATTTT. It specifies CAWSDQGDQPQHF. This chain joins TRBV30 and TRBJ1-5, with D possibly being TRBD1 (5 bases). Germline V gene sequence: CDR1 GTSNPN, CDR2 SVGIG (reference sequence). V dropped 1 base and J dropped 5 bases, with 9 bases sitting between them. The CDR3 runs to 13 residues.